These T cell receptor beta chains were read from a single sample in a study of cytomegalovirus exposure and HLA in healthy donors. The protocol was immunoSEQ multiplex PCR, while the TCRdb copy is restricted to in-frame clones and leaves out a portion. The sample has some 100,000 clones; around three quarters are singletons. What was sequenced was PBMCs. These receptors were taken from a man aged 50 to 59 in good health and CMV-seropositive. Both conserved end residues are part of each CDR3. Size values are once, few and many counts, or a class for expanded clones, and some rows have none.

CDR3aa: CASNQEGFNNEQFF
j_gene: TRBJ2-1
abundance: few
v_gene: TRBV6-1

CDR3aa: CASSVLGGSTDEQFF
j_gene: TRBJ2-1
abundance: .
v_gene: TRBV9

CDR3aa: CASRLTSTDTQYF
j_gene: TRBJ2-3
abundance: .
v_gene: TRBV5-8

CDR3aa: CASSSAGTGVSEQYF
j_gene: TRBJ2-7
abundance: .
v_gene: TRBV19

CDR3aa: CASRGGTPDTQYF
j_gene: TRBJ2-3
abundance: .
v_gene: TRBV27

CDR3aa: CASRRQESSGNTIYF
j_gene: TRBJ1-3
abundance: .
v_gene: TRBV6-5

CDR3aa: CASIFDRSSGNTIYF
j_gene: TRBJ1-3
abundance: .
v_gene: TRBV2

CDR3aa: CASSVDGRANYGYTF
j_gene: TRBJ1-2
abundance: .
v_gene: TRBV9

CDR3aa: CASSLTSGETDTQYF
j_gene: TRBJ2-3
abundance: .
v_gene: TRBV6-1

CDR3aa: CASSPTGKGARRLGETQYF
j_gene: TRBJ2-5
abundance: medium-sized
v_gene: TRBV7-9

CDR3aa: CASSFYGQGAYGYTF
j_gene: TRBJ1-2
abundance: .
v_gene: TRBV5-4

CDR3aa: CASSGTSDYNEQFF
j_gene: TRBJ2-1
abundance: .
v_gene: TRBV11-2

CDR3aa: CASSLGATGNTEAFF
j_gene: TRBJ1-1
abundance: .
v_gene: TRBV7-2

CDR3aa: CASSAQGYEQYF
j_gene: TRBJ2-7
abundance: .
v_gene: TRBV7-9

CDR3aa: CAWGGPGAAFF
j_gene: TRBJ1-1
abundance: .
v_gene: TRBV30

CDR3aa: CATMVGQGAEAFF
j_gene: TRBJ1-1
abundance: .
v_gene: TRBV15

CDR3aa: CASSQAGTNTEAFF
j_gene: TRBJ1-1
abundance: .
v_gene: TRBV7-9